Shown below are 15 T cell receptor beta chains from a single sample sequenced in a study of cytomegalovirus exposure and HLA in healthy donors. With 60 Vbeta and 13 Jbeta primers, the PCR was carried out. Measured with immunoSEQ multiplex PCR; TCRdb has only the in-frame clones, and not every one. The sample contains about 140,000 clones, around 82% of which appear only once. Sequences were obtained from PBMCs. The source is a man aged 18 to 30 in good health and CMV-seropositive.

The chain employs TRBV4-1 and TRBJ2-2; TRBD1 aligns across 8 bases. This CDR3 region has 15 residues. J lost 6 bases, V lost 1 base, and 4 bases had no gene match. Germline CDR1 is MGHRA and CDR2 is YSYEKL. The DNA for the CDR3 is TGCGCCAGCAGCCAAGGGTCAGGGGGCCCCGGGGAGCTGTTTTTT. Encoded protein: CASSQGSGGPGELFF.

This clone was seen just once. V gene TRBV28 combines with J gene TRBJ2-3; 9 bases are a match to TRBD1. This CDR3 has 15 residues. Germline-derived CDR1 and CDR2 are MDHEN and SYDVKM. V shed 2 bases and J 2 bases; nucleotides not matched to a gene: 2. The CDR3 sequence: CASSLDRGFTDTQYF. CDR3 sequence (DNA): TGTGCCAGCAGTTTAGACAGGGGGTTCACAGATACGCAGTATTTT.

The rearrangement uses TRBV2 and TRBJ2-5, with TRBD2 as a possible D gene (6 bases). Per the germline V gene, CDR1 is SNHLY and CDR2 is FYNNEI. Between the trimmed V and J ends, which lost 6 bases and 1 base, there was a span of 12 bases. CDR3 length: 14 amino acids. CDR3 region: CASSLTSTQETQYF. The CDR3 nucleotides are TGTGCCAGCAGCTTGACTAGTACCCAAGAGACCCAGTACTTC.

The rearrangement joins TRBV5-1 to TRBJ2-3; no clear D. V gave up 0 bases and J gave up 1 base, with 6 bases separating them. In germline, CDR1 is SGHRS, CDR2 YFSETQ. CDR3 length: 14 residues. The CDR3 nucleotides are TGCGCCAGCAGCTTGGAACGGGGCACAGATACGCAGTATTTT. It yields the protein CASSLERGTDTQYF.

This chain joins TRBV2 and TRBJ2-2, with D possibly matching TRBD2 (5 bases). The germline V and J ends were trimmed by 11 bases and 6 bases, with 19 bases remaining between them. The germline V gene has CDR1 SNHLY and CDR2 FYNNEI. The CDR3 has 14 amino acids. CDR3 in DNA: TGTGCCTCCCGGCGGGCTACTTCCGCCGGGGAGCTGTTTTTT. It encodes CASRRATSAGELFF.

The chain has TRBV7-9 and TRBJ2-5; possible D gene TRBD2, 5 bases. The better agreement between TRBJ2-7 and the DNA end casts doubt on the J call. This CDR3 contains 15 residues. The germline V gene has CDR1 SEHNR and CDR2 FQNEAQ (reference sequence). The CDR3 sequence is CASSSEGPGVYEQYF. For the CDR3, the DNA is TGTGCCAGCAGCTCAGAGGGCCCCGGGGTCTACGAGCAGTACTTC.

The rearrangement joins TRBV11-1 to TRBJ2-7; 8 nucleotides match TRBD1. Germline CDR1 SGHAT, CDR2 FQDESV (reference sequence). V was clipped by 6 bases and J by 0 bases; unmatched bases: 7. This CDR3 has 15 amino acids. The CDR3 sequence: CASSNPGGDSYEQYF. CDR3 nucleotide sequence: TGTGCCAGCAGTAATCCAGGGGGCGACTCCTACGAGCAGTACTTC. Full variable domain (outside the CDR3, taken from reference TRBV11-1 and TRBJ2-7): EAEVAQSPRYKITEKSQAVAFWCDPISGHATLYWYRQILGQGPELLVQFQDESVVDDSQLPKDRFSAERLKGVDSTLKIQPAELGDSAMYLCASSNPGGDSYEQYFGPGTRLTVT.

The genes are TRBV29-1 and TRBJ2-7; TRBD1 agrees at 9 bases. The CDR3 is 14 residues long. V was pared by 7 bases and J by 3 bases, with 10 bases of the junction left unmatched. Germline-derived CDR1 and CDR2 are SQVTM and ANQGSEA. The CDR3 reads CSAQGTGIYYEQYF. The CDR3 DNA reads TGCAGCGCTCAAGGGACAGGGATATACTACGAGCAGTACTTC.

The chain employs TRBV28 and TRBJ1-1; D gene uncertain. Germline CDR1 is MDHEN and CDR2 is SYDVKM. The CDR3 is made up of 12 amino acids. The ends were cut back, 6 bases at V and 7 bases at J, with 12 bases in the middle. For the CDR3, the DNA is TGTGCCAGCAGGAAACAGCTAAATGAAGCTTTCTTT. Translating gives CASRKQLNEAFF. Supplemented by reference TRBV28 and TRBJ1-1, the full variable domain reads DVKVTQSSRYLVKRTGEKVFLECVQDMDHENMFWYRQDPGLGLRLIYFSYDVKMKEKGDIPEGYSVSREKKERFSLILESASTNQTSMYLCASRKQLNEAFFGQGTRLTVV.

V usage is TRBV5-6 and J usage is TRBJ1-1; 8 positions match TRBD1. Trimming took 7 bases from V and 0 from J; bases not matched to a gene: 8. The CDR3 length is 15 residues. Germline lookup yields CDR1 SGHDT and CDR2 YYEEEE. The CDR3 nucleotides are TGTGCCAGCCTCAACAGGGGGTACTTGAACACTGAAGCTTTCTTT. As protein: CASLNRGYLNTEAFF.

The rearrangement links TRBV5-1 to TRBJ2-1; 7 bases line up with TRBD1. The length of the CDR3 is 16 residues. Germline CDR1 SGHRS, CDR2 YFSETQ. J lost 9 bases, V lost 4 bases, and 16 bases had no gene match. CDR3 sequence: CASSPTPDRVGGEQFF. The CDR3 DNA reads TGCGCCAGCAGCCCGACCCCCGACAGGGTGGGCGGTGAGCAGTTCTTC.

The chain has TRBV29-1 and TRBJ2-1, with 9 nucleotides matching TRBD1. The trim removed 4 bases at V and 4 bases at J, leaving 5 bases unmatched. Germline loops: CDR1 SQVTM, CDR2 ANQGSEA. The CDR3 runs to 14 residues. CDR3 region: CSVGRGTGYNEQFF. Here the CDR3 DNA reads TGCAGCGTTGGTAGGGGGACAGGGTACAATGAGCAGTTCTTC.

This clone came up once. This chain connects TRBV5-1 to TRBJ2-7; TRBD2 agrees at 10 bases. The germline V gene has CDR1 SGHRS and CDR2 YFSETQ. V lost 3 bases to trimming and J lost 7 bases; unmatched junction nucleotides: 7. The CDR3 has 14 amino acids. The CDR3 DNA reads as TGCGCCAGCAGCTCAGCGGGAGGGCCAGGAGAGCAGTACTTC. This encodes CASSSAGGPGEQYF.

The chain employs TRBV28 and TRBJ2-7; 11 bases line up with TRBD2. The CDR3 covers 15 residues. The J segment lost 3 bases and the V segment lost 6 bases, leaving 7 bases of the junction unmatched. Germline lookup yields CDR1 MDHEN and CDR2 SYDVKM. The CDR3 DNA is TGTGCCAGCAGGATTCCTAGCGGGAGGTTCTACGAGCAGTACTTC. It is translated as CASRIPSGRFYEQYF.

Only one count was recorded for this clone. V is TRBV29-1 and J is TRBJ1-1, with D possibly matching TRBD1 (5 bases). V was trimmed by 6 bases and J by 2 bases, leaving 7 bases between them. This CDR3 has 11 amino acids. CDR1 is SQVTM and CDR2 is ANQGSEA in the germline V gene. DNA of the CDR3: TGCAGCGTAGGGGCTAACACTGAAGCTTTCTTT. This translates into CSVGANTEAFF.